Below, 5 T cell receptor beta chains from the same sample are listed, as sequenced in a study of human thymus T cells. The table came from immunoSEQ multiplex PCR; TCRdb's copy has only in-frame clones and leaves some out. This sample yields approximately 71,000 clones, of which approximately 95% are seen a single time; under 0.04% belongs to the top ten. It was from resections taken during corrective heart surgery that the thymus tissue came. The sequencing sample was made of thymus tissue. These receptors were obtained from a girl under three years old with a congenital heart defect but otherwise immunologically healthy.

The chain couples TRBV5-5 to TRBJ2-7; TRBD1 agrees at 7 bases. The CDR3 loop spans 14 amino acids. CDR1 and CDR2 from the germline V gene are SGHKS and YYEKEE (reference sequence). Trimming at V came to 4 bases and at J to 3 bases, leaving 7 bases not matched to a gene. Here the CDR3 reads CASSLGQASYEQYF. The CDR3 DNA is TGTGCCAGCAGCCTCGGACAGGCAAGCTACGAGCAGTACTTC.

CDR3 protein: CASSHGPGQGKLNTEAFF. Here the CDR3 DNA reads TGTGCCAGCAGCCACGGCCCGGGACAGGGAAAGCTGAACACTGAAGCTTTCTTT. The J gene is TRBJ1-1, the V gene TRBV4-2; TRBD1 agrees at 9 bases. Germline V lookup: CDR1 LGHNA, CDR2 YNFKEQ. Germline trimming cut 3 bases from V and 0 bases from J; bases unmatched to any gene: 11. The length of the CDR3 is 18 residues.

A single count supports this clone. The chain is built from TRBV2 and TRBJ2-1; D ambiguous. This CDR3 region has 15 residues. Germline lookup yields CDR1 SNHLY and CDR2 FYNNEI. V was shortened by 0 bases and J by 2 bases, with 8 bases between the two germline ends. CDR3 residues: CASSEAAGTYNEQFF. In nucleotides, the CDR3 is TGTGCCAGCAGTGAAGCGGCAGGAACCTACAATGAGCAGTTCTTC.

This chain uses TRBV5-1 with TRBJ1-1; D remains unclear. V lost 4 bases, J lost 4 bases, and 11 bases lay in between. This CDR3 has 13 residues. Per germline, CDR1 SGHRS and CDR2 YFSETQ. CDR3 in DNA: TGCGCCAGCAGCCCGCCGAGGCGCACTGAAGCTTTCTTT. This encodes CASSPPRRTEAFF.

The rearrangement uses TRBV6-1 and TRBJ2-1; 11 positions agree with TRBD1. Germline lookup yields CDR1 MNHNS and CDR2 SASEGT. V was clipped by 2 bases and J by 3 bases; unmatched bases: 3. The CDR3 contains 16 residues. The CDR3 protein is CASSERTGGNYNEQFF. The DNA for the CDR3 is TGTGCCAGCAGTGAAAGGACAGGGGGCAACTACAATGAGCAGTTCTTC.